Here is one T cell receptor beta chain with its context. This entry belongs to a study of patients and donors after allogeneic stem cell transplantation. MiXCR, run by TCRdb on the RT-PCR reads, gives a single entry per CDR3 protein. Of more than 850,000 distinct CDR3 sequences listed, about 20% are singletons. The source material was blood, either unsorted or a sorted T cell fraction (not recorded which). This receptor was identified in a human donor who was either an allogeneic HSCT recipient or a stem cell or donor lymphocyte infusion donor (not recorded which). It is not recorded whose cells these are; they may come from a transplant donor.

CDR3 in amino acids: CASTRGLSDTQYF. CDR3 bases: TGCGCCAGCACCCGCGGGCTCTCAGATACGCAGTATTTT. This rearrangement joins TRBV5-1 to TRBJ2-3; tentatively, D is TRBD2 (5 bases). Trimming shortened V by 6 bases and J by 4 bases, and 12 bases separated the two germline ends. Germline V CDR1 and CDR2: SGHRS, YFSETQ. This CDR3 is built from 13 residues.